Below, 4 T cell receptor beta chains from the same sample are listed, as sequenced in a study of blood T cell repertoires in COVID-19. The protocol was immunoSEQ multiplex PCR, while the TCRdb copy is restricted to in-frame clones and leaves out a portion. The profile shows some 350,000 clones, about 88% of them singletons. The sequencing input was peripheral blood. Receptors originate from a human donor in a cohort sampled during active COVID-19.

The genes are TRBV28 and TRBJ1-1; the D gene is possibly TRBD1 (6 bases). Germline CDR1 is MDHEN and CDR2 is SYDVKM. This CDR3 is 14 amino acids long. With 4 bases removed from V and 11 bases from J, the gap between germline ends came to 20 bases. The CDR3 DNA reads TGTGCCAGCAGTTCCACCCTCTTACAGGGAACGGCTTTCTTT. It is translated as CASSSTLLQGTAFF.

The chain uses TRBV3-1 (or the pseudogene TRBV3-2) and TRBJ1-1; 7 nucleotides match TRBD1. After removal of 1 base from V and 4 bases from J, the junction contained 3 bases not matched to a gene. Germline assignment: CDR1 LGHDT and CDR2 YNNKEL (reference sequence). The CDR3 totals 14 residues. CDR3 nucleotide sequence: TGTGCCAGCAGCCAAGCAGGGGGAGGCACTGAAGCTTTCTTT. Translation: CASSQAGGGTEAFF.

The chain has TRBV6-2 or TRBV6-3 and TRBJ1-3; a possible D gene is TRBD1 (6 bases). The CDR3 length is 15 residues. Looked up from germline, CDR1 is MNHEY and CDR2 is SVGEGT. Trimming cost V 5 bases and J 3 bases, with 14 bases left between them. CDR3 sequence reads: CASSATTGYGNTIYF. CDR3 coding DNA: TGTGCCAGCAGTGCAACCACAGGGTATGGAAACACCATATATTTT.

The rearrangement links TRBV28 to TRBJ2-5, with a possible D match to TRBD1 (6 bases). This CDR3 has 12 residues. Looked up from germline, CDR1 is MDHEN and CDR2 is SYDVKM. V was shortened by 7 bases and J by 5 bases, with 11 bases between the two germline ends. CDR3 sequence reads: CASTTQGETQYF. Written as DNA, the CDR3 is TGTGCCAGCACAACACAGGGCGAGACCCAGTACTTC.